This T cell receptor (beta chain) was captured in a study of molecular identifiers for immune sequencing clone quantification. Study conclusions and caveats: Clones above 20 RNA copies held over 97% of effector molecules, under 1% in naive cells. Single-cell amounts of spiked Jurkat TCR RNA were reportedly detectable among roughly 950,000 naive cells.

MiXCR, run by TCRdb on the PCR reads, gives a single entry per CDR3 protein. The sample carries under 600,000 distinct CDR3 sequences, over 20% recorded once. Preparation of naive CD8 libraries involved about 19,000 to 1,100,000 sorted cells and 10%, 30% or 50% RNA. CDR3 size: 19 residues. Trimming removed 3 bases from V and 2 bases from J; junction bases left unmatched: 15. Germline CDR1 is SEHNR and CDR2 is FQNEAQ (reference sequence). Ten or more counts support this clonotype. What it binds is not known. The chain links TRBV7-9 to TRBJ2-1, with 8 bases identical to TRBD2. The sequence came from a human donor in good health. Some libraries in this study had Jurkat cell RNA spiked in. Material for sequencing was naive CD8+ T cells from blood, with Jurkat cell RNA spiked in. Indicated subset: FACS-sorted CD8+CD4-CCR7+CD45RA+ naive T cells. The CDR3: CASSFPLDTLAGTYNEQFF. The CDR3 DNA reads TGTGCCAGCAGCTTCCCTCTAGACACCCTAGCGGGTACCTACAATGAGCAGTTCTTC.